This record looks at one T cell receptor (beta chain) sequence and its context. Its antigen remains unknown. The data were obtained in a study of T cell responses to AZD1222 COVID-19 vaccine. General study results and limits: After the peak T cell response, and only then, were repertoires sampled. At study baseline, merely roughly 6 AZD1222 recipients were seropositive.

TCRdb's table, derived via immunoSEQ multiplex PCR, lists solely in-frame clones and lacks some. The sample records 150,000 or so clones, approximately 90% being singletons. The CDR3 spans 13 residues. Looked up from germline, CDR1 is ENHRY and CDR2 is SYGVKD. V trimming: 6 bases; J trimming: 5 bases; junction bases outside the gene matches: 6. This TCR was recovered from an adult in good health. The source was peripheral blood, collected on day 0 of AZD1222 vaccination. V gene TRBV10-3 combines with J gene TRBJ1-1, with 7 bases aligning to TRBD1. This CDR3 reads CAIRDRDSTEAFF. CDR3 nucleotides: TGTGCCATCAGGGATCGGGACAGTACTGAAGCTTTCTTT.